Listed here is a single T cell receptor beta chain. The data are from a study of OX40 agonist ivuxolimab in advanced cancers. Method: immunoSEQ multiplex PCR; TCRdb's copy keeps in-frame clones and lacks some. The data hold about 84,000 clones, with about 91% observed a single time. Trimming removed 2 bases at V and 7 bases at J, with 14 bases between. There are 13 residues in the CDR3. Looked up from germline, CDR1 is SQVTM and CDR2 is ANQGSEA. The sequence was obtained from an adult with an advanced solid tumor such as melanoma, head and neck, liver or kidney cancer. The chain couples TRBV29-1 to TRBJ1-2; possible D gene TRBD1, 5 bases. The sequencing here drew on CD4+ or CD8+ T cells sorted from blood, taken in a trial of the OX40 agonist ivuxolimab. In nucleotides, the CDR3 is TGCAGCGTTGAAAGGGGTCAGGGCGGTGGCTACACCTTC. This codes for CSVERGQGGGYTF.